This TCR beta chain was identified during a study of T cells in Graves' hyperthyroidism and ophthalmopathy. Whole-study context: Pretreatment peripheral blood was obtained at initial diagnosis.

This CDR3 is built from 17 residues. After removal of 4 bases from V and 0 bases from J, the junction contained 6 bases not matched to a gene. Germline-derived CDR1 and CDR2 are SGHRS and YFSETQ. RNA transcripts served as the template for amplifying TCR beta CDR3 regions. First-round RT-PCR targeting the TCR CDR3 was performed with the HTBI primer set. TCRdb passed the multiplex PCR reads through MiXCR, listing each CDR3 protein once. The sample has around 380,000 distinct CDR3 sequences, less than 15% seen once. This clonotype has just a few counts. This clonotype originated in a man aged 25-40 years with Graves' hyperthyroidism that later progressed to Graves' ophthalmopathy. Input material: blood. The rearrangement links TRBV5-1 to TRBJ2-6, with 8 bases fitting TRBD1. The CDR3 coding sequence is TGCGCCAGCAGCGCCGACAGGGGATACTCTGGGGCCAACGTCCTGACTTTC. Translated, it gives CASSADRGYSGANVLTF.